These T cell receptor beta chains were read from a single sample in a study of human T cells and chemical hapten exposure. TCRdb reprocessed the RACE reads via MiXCR and lists one record per CDR3 protein. In the table there are roughly 88,000 distinct CDR3 sequences, 9.6% of which are singletons. The input for sequencing was whole blood, taken in connection with sensitization to the hapten diphenylcyclopropenone (DPC). These receptor sequences come from a woman aged 40 to 49 with alopecia areata. Some clones in this sample may be carry-over from other donors' samples. The CDR3 runs from the conserved cysteine through the conserved F or W. A D gene is named only where the DNA matches it firmly. The size field is filled for only some rows; it gives once, few, many or a size class.

-	TRBV20-1	TRBJ1-6	TRBD1	CSAPTGYLYSPLHF	TGCAGTGCACCGACAGGGTATCTCTATTCACCCCTCCACTTT
-	TRBV25-1	TRBJ2-5	-	CASSETGKETQYF	TGTGCCAGCAGTGAAACAGGAAAAGAGACCCAGTACTTC
-	TRBV12-3/TRBV12-4	TRBJ2-1	TRBD1	CASSLGDRSYNEQFF	TGTGCCAGCAGTTTAGGGGACAGGTCCTACAATGAGCAGTTCTTC
-	TRBV6-2/TRBV6-3	TRBJ2-1	-	CASSLYPPRSEQFF	TGTGCCAGCAGTCTATACCCCCCCCGCAGTGAGCAGTTCTTC
many	TRBV5-1	TRBJ2-3	-	CASSSSLGFPSSTDTQYF	TGCGCCAGCAGCTCCAGCCTGGGCTTTCCTTCTAGCACAGATACGCAGTATTTT
few	TRBV6-1	TRBJ2-1	-	CASKETGPPEQFF	TGTGCCAGCAAAGAAACCGGGCCTCCCGAGCAGTTCTTC
-	TRBV2	TRBJ2-7	TRBD2	CASRPYSGGSYEQYF	TGTGCCAGCAGGCCCTATAGCGGGGGGTCCTACGAGCAGTACTTC
many	TRBV5-1	TRBJ2-3	TRBD2	CASNPRPGGPTDTQYF	TGCGCCAGCAACCCCCGGCCGGGAGGGCCCACAGATACGCAGTATTTT
-	TRBV18	TRBJ2-7	TRBD1	CASSSRTGGVHEQYF	TGTGCCAGCTCAAGCAGGACAGGTGGGGTCCACGAGCAGTACTTC
many	TRBV7-2	TRBJ2-2	-	CASSYQGTTPGELFF	TGTGCCAGCAGCTACCAGGGGACGACCCCCGGGGAGCTGTTTTTT
-	TRBV2	TRBJ2-1	TRBD2	CASRDSGGPMNEQFF	TGTGCCAGCAGGGATAGCGGGGGGCCAATGAATGAGCAGTTCTTC
many	TRBV29-1	TRBJ2-4	TRBD1	CSVGMGQGLQYF	TGCAGCGTTGGCATGGGACAGGGCCTTCAGTACTTC
few	TRBV7-3	TRBJ1-6	-	CASSREGTQAGSPLHF	TGTGCCAGCAGTAGGGAGGGGACGCAGGCGGGGTCACCCCTCCACTTT
-	TRBV7-2	TRBJ2-3	-	CASSLAGQTLVYF	TGTGCCAGCAGCTTGGCGGGGCAAACACTCGTGTATTTT
many	TRBV12-3/TRBV12-4	TRBJ1-1	-	CASSFKGSWEAFF	TGTGCCAGCAGTTTTAAAGGGTCTTGGGAAGCTTTCTTT
-	TRBV6-5	TRBJ1-5	-	CASSPSLTGGSNQPQHF	TGTGCCAGCAGTCCATCATTGACGGGTGGTAGCAATCAGCCCCAGCATTTT
few	TRBV6-1	TRBJ1-5	-	CASSDRGSNQPQHF	TGTGCCAGCAGTGACAGGGGTAGCAATCAGCCCCAGCATTTT
many	TRBV29-1	TRBJ2-7	-	CSASEAYEQYF	TGCAGCGCCTCCGAGGCCTACGAGCAGTACTTC
-	TRBV5-1	TRBJ2-1	-	CASSLAQWALFF	TGCGCCAGCAGCTTGGCACAGTGGGCCTTGTTCTTC
many	TRBV4-2	TRBJ2-1	-	CASSQDLGGAESYNEQFF	TGTGCCAGCAGCCAAGATCTAGGGGGGGCTGAGTCCTACAATGAGCAGTTCTTC
many	TRBV4-3	TRBJ1-1	-	CASSQVDSRNTEAFF	TGCGCCAGCAGCCAAGTGGACTCCAGGAACACTGAAGCTTTCTTT
-	TRBV7-8	TRBJ1-5	-	CASSPWDSNQPQHF	TGTGCCAGCAGCCCGTGGGATAGCAATCAGCCCCAGCATTTT
few	TRBV6-5	TRBJ1-2	-	CASSYSWTVAGYTF	TGTGCCAGCAGTTACTCGTGGACCGTGGCTGGCTACACCTTC
few	TRBV19	TRBJ1-2	-	CASSIEYSLPIYGYTF	TGTGCCAGTAGTATAGAATACAGCCTTCCGATCTATGGCTACACCTTC
-	TRBV2	TRBJ2-2	-	CASSPLLGETGELFF	TGTGCCAGCAGTCCCCTCTTGGGGGAGACCGGGGAGCTGTTTTTT
few	TRBV3-1	TRBJ2-7	-	CASSQDLDTSYEQYF	TGTGCCAGCAGCCAAGATCTGGACACGTCCTACGAGCAGTACTTC
many	TRBV7-8	TRBJ2-2	-	CASSPNWRKSGTGELFF	TGTGCCAGCAGCCCTAATTGGCGGAAGTCAGGGACCGGGGAGCTGTTTTTT
many	TRBV11-2	TRBJ1-5	-	CASSLEAAGNQPQHF	TGTGCCAGCAGCTTAGAGGCGGCCGGCAATCAGCCCCAGCATTTT
many	TRBV29-1	TRBJ2-7	-	CSVGQASSYEQYF	TGCAGCGTTGGACAGGCAAGCTCCTACGAGCAGTACTTC
many	TRBV10-3	TRBJ2-2	TRBD2	CAISDELAGWTGELFF	TGTGCCATCAGTGACGAACTAGCGGGGTGGACCGGGGAGCTGTTTTTT
many	TRBV4-2	TRBJ2-5	-	CASSQEKGMGETQYF	TGTGCCAGCAGCCAAGAAAAGGGGATGGGCGAGACCCAGTACTTC
few	TRBV7-2	TRBJ2-4	TRBD1	CASSLAPTNRGVIQYF	TGTGCCAGCAGCTTAGCCCCAACCAACAGGGGGGTCATTCAGTACTTC
many	TRBV28	TRBJ1-5	-	CASSLRRGGHQPQHF	TGTGCCAGCAGTCTCCGTCGGGGGGGCCATCAGCCCCAGCATTTT
-	TRBV12-3/TRBV12-4	TRBJ2-3	-	CASSLGEGDTQYF	TGTGCCAGCAGTTTGGGGGAAGGAGATACGCAGTATTTT
-	TRBV7-9	TRBJ2-1	-	CASNEQFF	TGTGCCAGCAATGAGCAGTTCTTC
many	TRBV7-6	TRBJ2-1	-	CASSQRSVPGAYNEQFF	TGTGCCAGCAGCCAAAGATCGGTGCCAGGGGCATACAATGAGCAGTTCTTC
many	TRBV7-2	TRBJ2-3	TRBD2	CASSQDAAGGTDTQYF	TGTGCCAGCAGCCAGGATGCAGCGGGGGGTACAGATACGCAGTATTTT
many	TRBV4-2	TRBJ2-4	TRBD2	CASSQDRGGAHEAKNIQYF	TGTGCCAGCAGCCAAGATCGCGGGGGGGCCCACGAGGCCAAAAACATTCAGTACTTC
-	TRBV14	TRBJ1-3	-	CASSQTTGRVVSGNTIYF	TGTGCCAGCAGCCAAACGACGGGCAGGGTAGTTTCTGGAAACACCATATATTTT
few	TRBV7-9	TRBJ1-2	-	CASRSTGNYGYTF	TGTGCCAGCAGATCTACAGGGAACTATGGCTACACCTTC
many	TRBV7-9	TRBJ2-2	-	CASSPKTSHTGELFF	TGTGCCAGCAGTCCCAAGACTAGTCATACCGGGGAGCTGTTTTTT
many	TRBV11-2	TRBJ2-1	-	CASSHPVYQGANEQFF	TGTGCCAGCAGCCACCCCGTGTACCAGGGAGCGAATGAGCAGTTCTTC